The clone carrying this T cell receptor (beta chain) was observed a handful of times. The antigen remains undetermined. Time point: newly diagnosed GD, antithyroid drugs for less than 3 months. The authors made the TCR library using RNA they extracted from PBMCs. Graves' disease diagnosis followed American Thyroid Association guidelines. This record belongs to a study of regulatory T cells in long-lasting Graves disease. Notes on the study in general: It was in persistent disease that TRBV28, TRBJ1-2 and TRBJ2-5 were favored.

The TCR beta library used iRepertoire HTBI primers with Arm-PCR amplification of CDR3. TCRdb used MiXCR to reprocess the multiplex PCR reads, holding one entry per CDR3 protein. The sample includes 400,000 to 550,000 distinct CDR3 sequences, roughly 15% of them seen just once. The length of the CDR3 is 16 residues. Trimming stripped 0 bases from V and 2 bases from J, with 13 bases between. Germline CDR1 MNHNS, CDR2 SASEGT. These same records also appear under a second study, on T cells in Graves' hyperthyroidism and ophthalmopathy. That paper states: An absence of ophthalmopathy progression within 18 months meant stable Graves' hyperthyroidism. Together with thyroid ultrasound, orbital computed tomography, serum thyroxine and TRAb, clinical symptoms were used for diagnoses.

The starting material was peripheral blood mononuclear cells (PBMCs), obtained at new diagnosis, from a patient treated with antithyroid drugs. The chain carries TRBV6-1 and TRBJ1-2; D not certain. This receptor was taken from a woman aged 30 to 39 with Graves disease. CDR3 nucleotides: TGTGCCAGCAGTGAAGCAATGCGGGCCCGCAACTATGGCTACACCTTC. Protein product: CASSEAMRARNYGYTF.